This TCR beta chain was observed in a study of blood T cell repertoires in COVID-19. The wider study: Nucleic acid was either cDNA or gDNA, and it came from T cells, B-cell-depleted T cells, or PBMCs.

Assay: immunoSEQ multiplex PCR; the TCRdb copy retains only in-frame clones and omits some. The data contain 100,000 or so clones, about 87% of them singletons. The CDR3 totals 17 residues. Germline assignment: CDR1 SGHRS and CDR2 YFSETQ. Unmatched junction bases numbered 12, after V lost 1 base and J lost 4 bases. Sequenced sample: peripheral blood. The source of this sequence is a man over 45 with active or convalescent COVID-19. The chain is built from TRBV5-1 and TRBJ2-7; 9 nucleotides agree with TRBD2. The CDR3 nucleotides are TGCGCCAGCAGCTTGTCTGCGGCTAGCGGGGTTTCTTACGAGCAGTACTTC. Translating gives CASSLSAASGVSYEQYF.